The text below deals with one T cell receptor beta chain. The data were obtained in a study of patients and donors after allogeneic stem cell transplantation. TCRdb reprocessed the RT-PCR reads via MiXCR and lists one record per CDR3 protein. The sample holds approximately 140,000 distinct CDR3 sequences; about two fifths are singletons and the top ten take roughly 50%. The sequence was collected from a human donor who was either an allogeneic HSCT recipient or a stem cell or donor lymphocyte infusion donor (not recorded which). It is not recorded whose cells these are; they may come from a transplant donor. The sequenced sample was blood, either unsorted or a sorted T cell fraction (not recorded which).

The CDR3 DNA reads TGTGCCACCAGCAGAGACCCAGGGTTGGTAGATACGCAGTATTTT. As protein: CATSRDPGLVDTQYF. The rearrangement uses TRBV15 and TRBJ2-3; D is perhaps TRBD1 (5 bases). The V gene lost 0 bases and the J gene lost 5 bases, with 12 bases spanning the gap. CDR1 is LNHNV, CDR2 YYDKDF, per germline (reference sequence). This CDR3 comprises 15 residues.